A selection of T cell receptor beta chains follows, all from one sample in a study of human T cells and chemical hapten exposure. One entry per CDR3 protein, called by TCRdb with MiXCR from the RACE reads. Altogether some 91,000 distinct CDR3 sequences are present, roughly 12% being singletons, with the ten largest covering roughly 2%. Material: whole blood, obtained in connection with sensitization to the hapten diphenylcyclopropenone (DPC). These receptors originate from a woman aged 35 to 49 with alopecia areata. Some clones in this sample may be carry-over from other donors' samples. Each CDR3 is given with its conserved first and last residue. The D gene is left open where the match is weak. Only some rows state a clone size, as once, few, many or a class for expanded clones.

J gene: TRBJ2-3; V gene: TRBV19; clone size: few; D gene: .; CDR3 protein: CASSLGTSTDTQYF; CDR3 DNA: TGTGCCAGTAGTCTAGGGACCAGCACAGATACGCAGTATTTT
J gene: TRBJ1-4; V gene: TRBV28; clone size: many; D gene: TRBD1; CDR3 protein: CAIGTGGEKLFF; CDR3 DNA: TGTGCCATCGGGACAGGGGGTGAAAAACTGTTTTTT
J gene: TRBJ2-2; V gene: TRBV7-2; clone size: few; D gene: .; CDR3 protein: CASSRTGELFF; CDR3 DNA: TGTGCCAGCAGCCGAACCGGGGAGCTGTTTTTT
J gene: TRBJ2-7; V gene: TRBV5-6; clone size: few; D gene: .; CDR3 protein: CASSLHSRHSIHEQYF; CDR3 DNA: TGTGCCAGCAGCTTGCATAGTAGACACTCGATCCACGAGCAGTACTTC
J gene: TRBJ1-1; V gene: TRBV29-1; clone size: many; D gene: .; CDR3 protein: CSVGGSGFTEAFF; CDR3 DNA: TGCAGCGTTGGAGGGTCTGGGTTCACTGAAGCTTTCTTT
J gene: TRBJ1-2; V gene: TRBV19; clone size: .; D gene: TRBD1; CDR3 protein: CASWDRGNYGYTF; CDR3 DNA: TGTGCCAGTTGGGACAGGGGGAACTATGGCTACACCTTC
J gene: TRBJ2-4; V gene: TRBV15; clone size: .; D gene: .; CDR3 protein: CATSRPTSGAPLGNIQYF; CDR3 DNA: TGTGCCACCAGCAGACCTACCTCTGGAGCACCATTGGGAAACATTCAGTACTTC
J gene: TRBJ2-7; V gene: TRBV11-3; clone size: .; D gene: TRBD1; CDR3 protein: CASSFLAGGEQYF; CDR3 DNA: TGTGCCAGCAGCTTCTTGGCAGGGGGCGAGCAGTACTTC
J gene: TRBJ2-3; V gene: TRBV12-3/TRBV12-4; clone size: .; D gene: TRBD2; CDR3 protein: CASSLRAGGYTDTQYF; CDR3 DNA: TGTGCCAGCAGTTTACGGGCGGGAGGGTACACAGATACGCAGTATTTT
J gene: TRBJ2-7; V gene: TRBV5-1; clone size: .; D gene: .; CDR3 protein: CASSLGTAIYEQYF; CDR3 DNA: TGCGCCAGCAGCTTGGGGACAGCTATTTACGAGCAGTACTTC
J gene: TRBJ1-4; V gene: TRBV29-1; clone size: .; D gene: .; CDR3 protein: CSVVSNEKLFF; CDR3 DNA: TGCAGCGTTGTGTCTAATGAAAAACTGTTTTTT
J gene: TRBJ1-5; V gene: TRBV12-3/TRBV12-4; clone size: few; D gene: TRBD1; CDR3 protein: CASSLYQGVEHF; CDR3 DNA: TGTGCCAGCAGTTTATACCAGGGGGTAGAGCATTTT
J gene: TRBJ1-3; V gene: TRBV7-2; clone size: .; D gene: .; CDR3 protein: CASSPDSRSAGNTIYF; CDR3 DNA: TGTGCCAGCAGCCCGGACAGTCGGTCAGCTGGAAACACCATATATTTT
J gene: TRBJ2-5; V gene: TRBV12-3/TRBV12-4; clone size: .; D gene: TRBD2; CDR3 protein: CASSSFELAGGKETQYF; CDR3 DNA: TGTGCCAGCAGTTCCTTCGAGCTAGCGGGAGGGAAAGAGACCCAGTACTTC
J gene: TRBJ1-1; V gene: TRBV5-4; clone size: few; D gene: .; CDR3 protein: CASSLRGARAFF; CDR3 DNA: TGTGCCAGCAGCTTGAGAGGGGCGAGAGCTTTCTTT
J gene: TRBJ2-1; V gene: TRBV7-6; clone size: .; D gene: TRBD2; CDR3 protein: CASSLVGGRAINEQFF; CDR3 DNA: TGTGCCAGCAGCTTAGTCGGCGGGAGGGCCATAAATGAGCAGTTCTTC
J gene: TRBJ2-7; V gene: TRBV20-1; clone size: .; D gene: .; CDR3 protein: CSAKGLSALIYEQYF; CDR3 DNA: TGCAGTGCTAAGGGACTTTCCGCACTAATCTACGAGCAGTACTTC
J gene: TRBJ2-3; V gene: TRBV7-3; clone size: .; D gene: .; CDR3 protein: CASSPSYSRGGHTDTQYF; CDR3 DNA: TGTGCCAGCAGCCCATCATACTCGAGGGGAGGACACACAGATACGCAGTATTTT
J gene: TRBJ2-7; V gene: TRBV3-1; clone size: .; D gene: .; CDR3 protein: CASSQDLDLREQYF; CDR3 DNA: TGTGCCAGCAGCCAAGACCTAGACCTCCGGGAGCAGTACTTC
J gene: TRBJ1-1; V gene: TRBV5-6; clone size: many; D gene: TRBD1; CDR3 protein: CASSLAGQGAEAFF; CDR3 DNA: TGTGCCAGCAGCTTGGCCGGTCAGGGGGCTGAAGCTTTCTTT
J gene: TRBJ2-1; V gene: TRBV29-1; clone size: .; D gene: .; CDR3 protein: CGGTFSYNEQFF; CDR3 DNA: TGCGGGGGGACCTTTTCCTACAATGAGCAGTTCTTC
J gene: TRBJ2-3; V gene: TRBV12-3/TRBV12-4; clone size: few; D gene: .; CDR3 protein: CASSPPSSADTQYF; CDR3 DNA: TGTGCCAGCAGTCCCCCCTCCTCCGCAGATACGCAGTATTTT
J gene: TRBJ2-5; V gene: TRBV29-1; clone size: many; D gene: .; CDR3 protein: CSALDGTETQYF; CDR3 DNA: TGCAGCGCTCTGGACGGAACAGAGACCCAGTACTTC
J gene: TRBJ2-1; V gene: TRBV6-2/TRBV6-3; clone size: .; D gene: TRBD2; CDR3 protein: CASSYSPRTSFTEQFF; CDR3 DNA: TGTGCCAGCAGTTACTCCCCACGGACTAGCTTTACTGAGCAGTTCTTC
J gene: TRBJ1-5; V gene: TRBV27; clone size: few; D gene: TRBD1; CDR3 protein: CASSLGQGPNQPQHF; CDR3 DNA: TGTGCCAGCAGCTTGGGACAGGGCCCAAATCAGCCCCAGCATTTT
J gene: TRBJ1-6; V gene: TRBV20-1; clone size: few; D gene: TRBD1; CDR3 protein: CSASAGTDNSPLHF; CDR3 DNA: TGCAGTGCCTCCGCCGGGACAGATAATTCACCCCTCCACTTT
J gene: TRBJ1-1; V gene: TRBV6-2/TRBV6-3; clone size: .; D gene: .; CDR3 protein: CASREQPYTEAFF; CDR3 DNA: TGTGCCAGCAGAGAACAGCCTTACACTGAAGCTTTCTTT
J gene: TRBJ2-2; V gene: TRBV9; clone size: few; D gene: TRBD2; CDR3 protein: CASSVTREGVGELFF; CDR3 DNA: TGTGCCAGCAGCGTAACCCGGGAGGGGGTCGGGGAGCTGTTTTTT
J gene: TRBJ2-4; V gene: TRBV7-9; clone size: many; D gene: .; CDR3 protein: CASSSKGPPLNIQYF; CDR3 DNA: TGTGCCAGCAGCTCCAAGGGCCCGCCACTAAACATTCAGTACTTC
J gene: TRBJ2-2; V gene: TRBV7-7; clone size: .; D gene: TRBD2; CDR3 protein: CASTRGGRTGELFF; CDR3 DNA: TGTGCTAGCACCCGCGGGGGGCGCACCGGGGAGCTGTTTTTT
J gene: TRBJ2-1; V gene: TRBV5-1; clone size: many; D gene: TRBD2; CDR3 protein: CASSGTSSYNEQFF; CDR3 DNA: TGCGCCAGCAGCGGGACTAGCTCCTACAATGAGCAGTTCTTC
J gene: TRBJ2-7; V gene: TRBV28; clone size: few; D gene: TRBD1; CDR3 protein: CASSQGQGDLLSEQYF; CDR3 DNA: TGTGCCAGCAGCCAAGGACAGGGGGACCTCCTTTCCGAGCAGTACTTC
J gene: TRBJ2-1; V gene: TRBV4-2; clone size: .; D gene: TRBD1; CDR3 protein: CASSQGDRNNEQFF; CDR3 DNA: TGTGCCAGCAGCCAAGGGGACAGGAACAATGAGCAGTTCTTC
J gene: TRBJ1-2; V gene: TRBV6-6; clone size: few; D gene: TRBD1; CDR3 protein: CASRGGSYYGYTF; CDR3 DNA: TGTGCCAGCAGAGGGGGCAGCTACTATGGCTACACCTTC
J gene: TRBJ2-3; V gene: TRBV12-3/TRBV12-4; clone size: many; D gene: TRBD2; CDR3 protein: CASSLGLAGATDTQYF; CDR3 DNA: TGTGCCAGCAGTTTAGGCCTAGCGGGGGCCACAGATACGCAGTATTTT
J gene: TRBJ2-1; V gene: TRBV7-9; clone size: .; D gene: .; CDR3 protein: CASSWESANEQFF; CDR3 DNA: TGTGCCAGCAGCTGGGAAAGCGCCAATGAGCAGTTCTTC
J gene: TRBJ1-2; V gene: TRBV25-1; clone size: .; D gene: .; CDR3 protein: CASSAGVGGYGYTF; CDR3 DNA: TGTGCCAGCAGTGCAGGGGTAGGTGGCTATGGCTACACCTTC
J gene: TRBJ2-3; V gene: TRBV7-9; clone size: few; D gene: .; CDR3 protein: CASSRQLGTDTQYF; CDR3 DNA: TGTGCCAGCAGTCGACAGCTTGGCACAGATACGCAGTATTTT
J gene: TRBJ2-3; V gene: TRBV28; clone size: .; D gene: .; CDR3 protein: CASSFRAGSTDTQYF; CDR3 DNA: TGTGCCAGCAGTTTTCGGGCAGGGAGCACAGATACGCAGTATTTT
J gene: TRBJ1-2; V gene: TRBV4-3; clone size: .; D gene: .; CDR3 protein: CASSQDRNSGDYGYTF; CDR3 DNA: TGCGCCAGCAGCCAAGACCGCAATTCAGGGGACTATGGCTACACCTTC
J gene: TRBJ1-1; V gene: TRBV4-1; clone size: few; D gene: .; CDR3 protein: CASSQGLTSGGNTEAFF; CDR3 DNA: TGCGCCAGCAGCCAAGGCCTAACTTCTGGGGGGAACACTGAAGCTTTCTTT
J gene: TRBJ2-7; V gene: TRBV6-5; clone size: .; D gene: TRBD1; CDR3 protein: CASSYDRDAYEQYF; CDR3 DNA: TGTGCCAGCAGTTACGACAGGGACGCCTACGAGCAGTACTTC